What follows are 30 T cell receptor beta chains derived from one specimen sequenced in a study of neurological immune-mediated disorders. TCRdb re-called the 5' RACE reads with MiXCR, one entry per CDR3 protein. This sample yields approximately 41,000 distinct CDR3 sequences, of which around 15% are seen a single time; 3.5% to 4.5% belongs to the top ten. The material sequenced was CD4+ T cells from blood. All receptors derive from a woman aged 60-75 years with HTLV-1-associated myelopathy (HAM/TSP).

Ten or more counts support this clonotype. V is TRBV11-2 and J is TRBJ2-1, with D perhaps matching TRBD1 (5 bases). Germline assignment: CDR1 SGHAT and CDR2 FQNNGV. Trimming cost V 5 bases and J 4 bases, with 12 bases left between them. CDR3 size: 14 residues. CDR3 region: CASSIQVRYNEQFF. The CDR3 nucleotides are TGTGCCAGCAGCATACAGGTCCGGTACAATGAGCAGTTCTTC.

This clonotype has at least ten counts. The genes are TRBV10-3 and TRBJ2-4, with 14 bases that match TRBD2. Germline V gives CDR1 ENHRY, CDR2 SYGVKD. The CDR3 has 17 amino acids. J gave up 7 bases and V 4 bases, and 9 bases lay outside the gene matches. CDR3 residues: CAISGGLAGDRGNIQYF. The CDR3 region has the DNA TGTGCCATCAGTGGGGGACTAGCGGGGGACCGGGGGAACATTCAGTACTTC.

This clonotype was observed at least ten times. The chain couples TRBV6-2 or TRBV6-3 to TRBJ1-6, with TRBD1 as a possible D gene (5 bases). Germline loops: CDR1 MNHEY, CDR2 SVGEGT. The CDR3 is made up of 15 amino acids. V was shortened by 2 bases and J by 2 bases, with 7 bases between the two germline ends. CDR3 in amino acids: CASSYGHTYNSPLHF. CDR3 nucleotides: TGTGCCAGCAGTTACGGACACACCTATAATTCACCCCTCCACTTT.

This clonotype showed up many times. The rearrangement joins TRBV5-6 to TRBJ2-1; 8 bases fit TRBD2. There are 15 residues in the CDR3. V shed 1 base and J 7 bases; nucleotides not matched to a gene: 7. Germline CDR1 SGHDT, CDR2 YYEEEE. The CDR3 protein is CASSLIRGGRNEQFF. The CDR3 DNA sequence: TGTGCCAGCAGCTTGATACGGGGGGGCAGGAATGAGCAGTTCTTC.

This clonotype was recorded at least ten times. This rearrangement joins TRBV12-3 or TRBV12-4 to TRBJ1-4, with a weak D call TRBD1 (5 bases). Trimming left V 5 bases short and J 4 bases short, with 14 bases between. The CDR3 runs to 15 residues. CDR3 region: CASSPPGDGNEKLFF. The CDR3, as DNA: TGTGCCAGCAGTCCCCCCGGGGACGGTAATGAAAAACTGTTTTTT.

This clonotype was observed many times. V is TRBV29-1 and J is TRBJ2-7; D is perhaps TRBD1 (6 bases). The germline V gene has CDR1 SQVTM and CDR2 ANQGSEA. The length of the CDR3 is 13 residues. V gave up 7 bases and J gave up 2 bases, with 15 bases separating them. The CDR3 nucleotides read TGCAGCGCGGAAACGACAGGTGCCTACGAGCAGTACTTC. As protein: CSAETTGAYEQYF.

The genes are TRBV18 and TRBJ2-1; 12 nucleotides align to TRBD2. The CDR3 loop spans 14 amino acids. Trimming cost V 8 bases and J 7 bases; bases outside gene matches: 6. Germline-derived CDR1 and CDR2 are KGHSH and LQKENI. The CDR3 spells CASVPSGGDNEQFF. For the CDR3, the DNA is TGTGCCAGCGTCCCTAGCGGGGGGGATAATGAGCAGTTCTTC.

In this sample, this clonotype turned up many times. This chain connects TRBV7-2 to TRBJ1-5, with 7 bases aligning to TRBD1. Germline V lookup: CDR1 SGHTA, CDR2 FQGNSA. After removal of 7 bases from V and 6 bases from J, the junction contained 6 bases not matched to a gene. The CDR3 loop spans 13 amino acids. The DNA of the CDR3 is TGTGCCAGCAACGATGACAGGGTTCAGCCCCAGCATTTT. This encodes CASNDDRVQPQHF. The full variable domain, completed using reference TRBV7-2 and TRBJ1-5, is GAGVSQSPSNKVTEKGKDVELRCDPISGHTALYWYRQSLGQGLEFLIYFQGNSAPDKSGLPSDRFSAERTGGSVSTLTIQRTQQEDSAVYLCASNDDRVQPQHFGDGTRLSIL.

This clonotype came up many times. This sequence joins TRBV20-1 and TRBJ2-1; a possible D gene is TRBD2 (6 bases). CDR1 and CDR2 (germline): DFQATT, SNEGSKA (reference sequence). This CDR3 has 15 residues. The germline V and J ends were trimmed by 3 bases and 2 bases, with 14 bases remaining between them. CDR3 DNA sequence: TGCAGTGCTAGCGGGAGCGGACTCCCCTACAATGAGCAGTTCTTC. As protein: CSASGSGLPYNEQFF.

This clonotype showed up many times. The DNA of the CDR3 is TGTGCCAGCTCACCACCGTCCAGGGTCTACAATGAGCAGTTCTTC. Amino acids: CASSPPSRVYNEQFF. V usage is TRBV18 and J usage is TRBJ2-1, with a weak D call TRBD1 (5 bases). V was pared by 0 bases and J by 3 bases, with 9 bases between. The CDR3 totals 15 residues. Germline V lookup: CDR1 KGHSH, CDR2 LQKENI.

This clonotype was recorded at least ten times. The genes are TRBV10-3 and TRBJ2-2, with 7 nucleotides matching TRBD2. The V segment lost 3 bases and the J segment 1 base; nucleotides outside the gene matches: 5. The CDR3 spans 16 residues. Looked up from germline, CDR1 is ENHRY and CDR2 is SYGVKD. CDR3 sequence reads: CAISDMGGGNTGELFF. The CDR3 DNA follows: TGTGCCATCAGTGACATGGGCGGGGGGAACACCGGGGAGCTGTTTTTT.

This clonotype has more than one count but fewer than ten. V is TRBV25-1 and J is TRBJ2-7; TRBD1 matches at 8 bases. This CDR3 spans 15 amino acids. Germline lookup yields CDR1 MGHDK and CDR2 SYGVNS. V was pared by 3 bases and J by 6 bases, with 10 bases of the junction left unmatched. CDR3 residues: CASSDRTGPKGEQYF. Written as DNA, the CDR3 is TGTGCCAGCAGTGATAGGACAGGGCCTAAGGGCGAGCAGTACTTC.

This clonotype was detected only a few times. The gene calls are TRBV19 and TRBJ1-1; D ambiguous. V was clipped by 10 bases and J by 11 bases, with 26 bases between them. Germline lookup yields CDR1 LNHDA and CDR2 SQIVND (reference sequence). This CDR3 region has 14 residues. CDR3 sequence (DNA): TGTGCCACCTTAGTTGGCGGAGTTCCCGGGCGGGCTTTCTTT. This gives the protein CATLVGGVPGRAFF.

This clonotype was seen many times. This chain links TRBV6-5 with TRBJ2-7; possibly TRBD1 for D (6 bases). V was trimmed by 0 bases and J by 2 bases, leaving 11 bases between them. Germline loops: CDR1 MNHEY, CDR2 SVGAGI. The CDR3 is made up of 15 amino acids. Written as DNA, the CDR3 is TGTGCCAGCAGTTACTCGAGACAGGACGCCTACGAGCAGTACTTC. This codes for CASSYSRQDAYEQYF.

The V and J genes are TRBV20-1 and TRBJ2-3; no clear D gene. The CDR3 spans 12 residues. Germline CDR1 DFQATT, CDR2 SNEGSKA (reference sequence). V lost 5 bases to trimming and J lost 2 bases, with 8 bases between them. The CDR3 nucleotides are TGCAGTGCTCCCGGCGCCACAGATACGCAGTATTTT. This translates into CSAPGATDTQYF.

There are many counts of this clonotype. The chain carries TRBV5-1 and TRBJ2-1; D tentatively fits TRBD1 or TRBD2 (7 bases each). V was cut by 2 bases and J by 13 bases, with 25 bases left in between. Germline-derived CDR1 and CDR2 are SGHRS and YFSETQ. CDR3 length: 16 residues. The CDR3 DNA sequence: TGCGCCAGCAGCTTAGGACTAGGCGGCCCAGGGGGACGACAGTTCTTC. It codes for CASSLGLGGPGGRQFF.

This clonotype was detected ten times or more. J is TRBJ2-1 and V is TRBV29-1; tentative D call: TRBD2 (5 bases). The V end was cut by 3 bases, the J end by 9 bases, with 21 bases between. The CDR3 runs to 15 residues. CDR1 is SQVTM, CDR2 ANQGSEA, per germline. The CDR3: CSVESEWVARGEQFF. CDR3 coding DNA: TGCAGCGTTGAGTCAGAGTGGGTAGCTCGGGGTGAGCAGTTCTTC.

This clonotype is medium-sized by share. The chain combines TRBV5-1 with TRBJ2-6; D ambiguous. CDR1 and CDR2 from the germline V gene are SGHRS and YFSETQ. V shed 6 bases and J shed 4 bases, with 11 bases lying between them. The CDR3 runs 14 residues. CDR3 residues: CASILNPGANVLTF. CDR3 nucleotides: TGCGCCAGCATCCTGAACCCCGGGGCCAACGTCCTGACTTTC.

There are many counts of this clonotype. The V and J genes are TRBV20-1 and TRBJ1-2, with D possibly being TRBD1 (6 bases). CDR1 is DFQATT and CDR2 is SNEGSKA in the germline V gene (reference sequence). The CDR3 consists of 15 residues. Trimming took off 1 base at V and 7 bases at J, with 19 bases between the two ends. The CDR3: CSARGGGDILSGYTF. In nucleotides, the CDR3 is TGCAGTGCTAGAGGGGGGGGGGACATCTTAAGTGGCTACACCTTC.

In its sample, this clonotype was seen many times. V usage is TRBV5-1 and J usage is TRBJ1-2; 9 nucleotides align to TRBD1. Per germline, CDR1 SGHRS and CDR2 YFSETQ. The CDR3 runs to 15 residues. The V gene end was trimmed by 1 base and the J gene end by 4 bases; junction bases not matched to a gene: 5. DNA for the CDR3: TGCGCCAGCAGCTTGACAGGGGGCCGCGCCTATGGCTACACCTTC. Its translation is CASSLTGGRAYGYTF.

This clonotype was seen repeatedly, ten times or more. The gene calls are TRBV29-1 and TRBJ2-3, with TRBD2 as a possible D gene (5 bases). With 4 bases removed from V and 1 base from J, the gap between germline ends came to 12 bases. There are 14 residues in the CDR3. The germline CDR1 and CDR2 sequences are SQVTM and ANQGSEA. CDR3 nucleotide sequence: TGCAGCGTTGGGATCCGGACTGGCACAGATACGCAGTATTTT. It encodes CSVGIRTGTDTQYF.

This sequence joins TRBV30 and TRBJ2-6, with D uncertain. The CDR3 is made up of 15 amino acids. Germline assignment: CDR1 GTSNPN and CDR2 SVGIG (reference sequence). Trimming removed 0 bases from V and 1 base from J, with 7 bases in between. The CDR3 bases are TGTGCCTGGAGTGTTACGGTTTCTGGGGCCAACGTCCTGACTTTC. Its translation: CAWSVTVSGANVLTF.

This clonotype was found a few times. The CDR3 DNA reads as TGTGCCAGCAGTTTTGGCCCAAAGATTGGCTACACCTTC. This sequence encodes CASSFGPKIGYTF. The chain is built from TRBV12-3 or TRBV12-4 and TRBJ1-2; D is unresolved. The CDR3 is 13 residues long. Trimming left V 3 bases short and J 7 bases short, with 12 bases between.

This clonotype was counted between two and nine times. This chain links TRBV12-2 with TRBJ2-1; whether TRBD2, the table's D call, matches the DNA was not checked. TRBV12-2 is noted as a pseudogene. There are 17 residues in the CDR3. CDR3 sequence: CASRPYGIRLARDEQFF. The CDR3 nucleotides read TGTGCAAGTCGCCCGTATGGGATAAGACTAGCGAGGGATGAGCAGTTCTTC.

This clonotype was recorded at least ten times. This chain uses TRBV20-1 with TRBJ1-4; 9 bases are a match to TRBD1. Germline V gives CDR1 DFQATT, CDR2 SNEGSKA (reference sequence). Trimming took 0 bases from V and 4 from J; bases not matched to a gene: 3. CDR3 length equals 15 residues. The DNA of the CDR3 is TGCAGTGCTAGAGATCCGGGACAGGGTAATGAAAAACTGTTTTTT. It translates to CSARDPGQGNEKLFF.

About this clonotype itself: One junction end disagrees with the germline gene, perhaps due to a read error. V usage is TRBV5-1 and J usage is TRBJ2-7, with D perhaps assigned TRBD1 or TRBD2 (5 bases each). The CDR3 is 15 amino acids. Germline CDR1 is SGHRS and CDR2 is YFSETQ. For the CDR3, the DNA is TGCGCCAGCAGCCCCCCGGGGCGACCCTCCGACGAGCAGTACTTC. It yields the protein CASSPPGRPSDEQYF. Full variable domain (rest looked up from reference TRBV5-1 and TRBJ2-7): KAGVTQTPRYLIKTRGQQVTLSCSPISGHRSVSWYQQTPGQGLQFLFEYFSETQRNKGNFPGRFSGRQFSNSRSEMNVSTLELGDSALYLCASSPPGRPSDEQYFGPGTRLTVT.

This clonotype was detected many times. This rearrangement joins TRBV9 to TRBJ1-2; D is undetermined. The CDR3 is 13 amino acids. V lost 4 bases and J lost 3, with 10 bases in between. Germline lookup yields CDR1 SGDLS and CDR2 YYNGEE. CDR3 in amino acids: CASSPSSYYGYTF. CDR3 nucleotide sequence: TGTGCCAGCAGCCCCTCATCCTACTATGGCTACACCTTC.

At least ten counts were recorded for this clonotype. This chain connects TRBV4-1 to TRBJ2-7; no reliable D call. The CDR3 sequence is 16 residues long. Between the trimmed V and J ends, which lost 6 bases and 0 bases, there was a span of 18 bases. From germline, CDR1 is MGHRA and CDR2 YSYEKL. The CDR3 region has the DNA TGCGCCAGCAGTCTTGGAAACTCCGACACCTCCTACGAGCAGTACTTC. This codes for CASSLGNSDTSYEQYF.

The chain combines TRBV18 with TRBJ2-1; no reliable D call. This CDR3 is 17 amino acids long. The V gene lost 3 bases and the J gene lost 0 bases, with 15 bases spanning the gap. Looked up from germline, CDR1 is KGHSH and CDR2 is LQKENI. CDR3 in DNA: TGTGCCAGCTCACCGCGGACCGCTAGGAGCTCCTACAATGAGCAGTTCTTC. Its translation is CASSPRTARSSYNEQFF.

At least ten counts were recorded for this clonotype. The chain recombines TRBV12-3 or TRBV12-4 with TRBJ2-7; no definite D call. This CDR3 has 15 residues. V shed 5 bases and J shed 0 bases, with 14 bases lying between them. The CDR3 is CASSDGSDFSYEQYF. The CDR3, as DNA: TGTGCCAGCAGTGACGGGTCTGACTTCTCCTACGAGCAGTACTTC.